One and the same sample provided the 28 T cell receptor beta chains below, sequenced in a study of CD8+ T cells in alopecia areata. Treatment indicated: oral pan-JAK inhibitor, 5-10 mg twice daily. RNA extraction was followed by reverse transcription into cDNA, which acted as the sequencing template. Clones were sequenced by immunoSEQ multiplex PCR, and TCRdb holds only the in-frame ones, with some missing. The sample includes 150,000 to 200,000 clones, roughly 66% seen only once; the top ten take approximately 1%. This specimen was CD4+ T cells sorted from blood, taken at week 24, from a patient treated with tofacitinib. The source is a human donor with alopecia areata.

The rearrangement uses TRBV7-8 and TRBJ1-4; 10 bases line up with TRBD1. The CDR3 has 15 residues. V was pared by 5 bases and J by 9 bases, with 9 bases of the junction left unmatched. Germline V lookup: CDR1 SGHVS, CDR2 FQNEAQ. The CDR3 nucleotides are TGTGCCAGCAGCGCCATGACAGGGGGCATAAAAAAACTGTTTTTT. This codes for CASSAMTGGIKKLFF.

V usage is TRBV4-3 and J usage is TRBJ2-7; 10 bases line up with TRBD2. The germline CDR1 and CDR2 sequences are LGHNA and YSLEER. J lost 1 base, V lost 1 base, and 4 bases had no gene match. CDR3 length: 16 amino acids. The DNA of the CDR3 is TGCGCCAGCAGCCAAGGGGCACTAGCGGGGTCCTACGAGCAGTACTTC. Its protein is CASSQGALAGSYEQYF.

The chain is built from TRBV5-6 and TRBJ1-2, with 9 bases identical to TRBD1. Germline CDR1 and CDR2: SGHDT and YYEEEE. With V trimmed by 5 bases and J by 2 bases, 7 bases remained unmatched. The CDR3 is 15 residues long. The CDR3 here is CASSWTGDWNYGYTF. As DNA, the CDR3 is TGTGCCAGCAGTTGGACAGGGGACTGGAACTATGGCTACACCTTC.

The rearrangement uses TRBV4-2 and TRBJ2-2, with a weak D call TRBD2 (6 bases). Germline V gene sequence: CDR1 LGHNA, CDR2 YNFKEQ. V was trimmed by 0 bases and J by 4 bases, leaving 15 bases between them. This CDR3 has 17 residues. The CDR3 DNA reads TGTGCCAGCAGCCAAGACGGGCCGGGGGTCGGCACCGGGGAGCTGTTTTTT. Its translation: CASSQDGPGVGTGELFF.

This clone came up a few times. The J gene is TRBJ1-5, the V gene TRBV7-8; possibly TRBD1 for D (5 bases). The CDR3 totals 16 residues. Germline CDR1 reads SGHVS; CDR2 reads FQNEAQ. Deletions cut 6 bases from V and 7 bases from J, with 22 bases between. The DNA of the CDR3 is TGTGCCAGCAGACAAGGGTCGTCGGGGGAATCCCAGCCCCAGCATTTT. Encoded protein: CASRQGSSGESQPQHF.

The chain is built from TRBV30 and TRBJ1-2; D remains unclear. The CDR3 sequence is 11 residues long. CDR1 is GTSNPN and CDR2 is SVGIG in the germline V gene (reference sequence). Trimming left V 3 bases short and J 7 bases short, with 9 bases between. In DNA form, the CDR3 reads TGTGCCTGGAGCCTGACCCCTGGCTACACCTTC. Protein sequence: CAWSLTPGYTF.

Of note for this clone: Other DNA sequences within the sample encode an identical CDR3. J is TRBJ1-1 and V is TRBV29-1, with D uncertain. The CDR3 is made up of 13 amino acids. V dropped 1 base and J dropped 0 bases, with 6 bases sitting between them. Germline V lookup: CDR1 SQVTM, CDR2 ANQGSEA. DNA of the CDR3: TGCAGCGTTGAAGGCCGGATGAACACTGAAGCTTTCTTT. Translating it yields CSVEGRMNTEAFF.

The CDR3 sequence: CASSPSVLTLYEQYF. DNA for the CDR3: TGTGCCAGCAGTCCCAGTGTCCTAACCCTCTACGAGCAGTACTTC. V and J are TRBV27 and TRBJ2-7; D gene unclear. CDR1 and CDR2 (germline): MNHEY, SMNVEV (reference sequence). V was shortened by 5 bases and J by 3 bases, with 17 bases between the two germline ends. This CDR3 comprises 15 residues.

The chain combines TRBV15 with TRBJ1-6; 8 bases map to TRBD1. The CDR3 sequence is 17 residues long. Germline V gives CDR1 LNHNV, CDR2 YYDKDF (reference sequence). The V and J ends lost 0 bases and 8 bases, in that order; junction bases with no gene match: 9. In DNA form, the CDR3 reads TGTGCCACCAGCAGAGAGAGGACAGGGTTCTCCGATTCACCCCTCCACTTT. This codes for CATSRERTGFSDSPLHF.

The chain couples TRBV30 to TRBJ2-2; D not certain. V lost 3 bases, J lost 0 bases, and 5 bases lay in between. CDR3 length: 13 residues. The germline gives CDR1 GTSNPN, CDR2 SVGIG (reference sequence). This CDR3 reads CAWRSPNTGELFF. CDR3 bases: TGTGCCTGGAGGTCCCCGAACACCGGGGAGCTGTTTTTT.

This chain connects TRBV29-1 to TRBJ2-7; 7 positions match TRBD1. V shed 6 bases, J shed 4 bases, and the junction held 9 bases outside the gene matches. The CDR3 loop spans 13 amino acids. Germline values: CDR1 SQVTM, CDR2 ANQGSEA. The CDR3 region is CSVRTGDRYEQYF. As DNA, the CDR3 is TGCAGCGTGAGGACAGGCGATCGGTACGAGCAGTACTTC.

V gene TRBV5-1 combines with J gene TRBJ2-7; 8 bases map to TRBD1. CDR1 and CDR2 (germline): SGHRS, YFSETQ. The CDR3 has 14 amino acids. V gave up 4 bases and J gave up 2 bases; unmatched junction bases: 5. The CDR3 region has the DNA TGCGCCAGCAGCAGGGGACAGGACACCTACGAGCAGTACTTC. This encodes CASSRGQDTYEQYF.

The chain recombines TRBV27 with TRBJ1-6; D ambiguous. The germline V and J ends were trimmed by 3 bases and 0 bases, with 9 bases remaining between them. The CDR3 contains 16 residues. In germline, CDR1 is MNHEY, CDR2 SMNVEV (reference sequence). The CDR3 sequence is CASSFAAASYNSPLHF. The CDR3 DNA is TGTGCCAGCAGTTTCGCGGCAGCCTCCTATAATTCACCCCTCCACTTT.

This clone was recorded a few times. This chain joins TRBV7-2 and TRBJ1-2; TRBD1 might be the D (5 bases). Germline V gives CDR1 SGHTA, CDR2 FQGNSA. With 5 bases removed from V and 4 bases from J, the gap between germline ends came to 14 bases. This CDR3 is 14 amino acids long. The CDR3 DNA reads as TGTGCCAGCAGCCCGAACCTCGACAGCTATGGCTACACCTTC. Its protein product is CASSPNLDSYGYTF.

The sample holds a few counts of this clone. CDR3 DNA: TGTGCCAGCAGCCAAGGGGGTCGTGATGGAAAACTGTTTTTT. Translation: CASSQGGRDGKLFF. This chain joins TRBV11-2 and TRBJ1-4, with D possibly TRBD1 on 6 matching bases. The CDR3 length is 14 residues. The V end lost 5 bases, the J end lost 10 bases, and 17 bases lay between the germline ends. The V gene's germline CDR1 is SGHAT and CDR2 FQNNGV.

The chain has TRBV9 and TRBJ1-1, with D unresolved. The V end lost 3 bases, the J end lost 2 bases, and 17 bases lay between the germline ends. Per germline, CDR1 SGDLS and CDR2 YYNGEE. The CDR3 covers 16 residues. This chain's CDR3 is CASSAHTEGANTEAFF. The CDR3 DNA follows: TGTGCCAGCAGCGCCCACACCGAAGGAGCTAACACTGAAGCTTTCTTT.

V is TRBV29-1 and J is TRBJ2-1; 16 positions agree with TRBD2. Unmatched junction bases numbered 6, after V lost 6 bases and J lost 10 bases. The CDR3 consists of 14 residues. CDR1 and CDR2 (germline): SQVTM, ANQGSEA. The CDR3 reads CSVGTSGGVWEQFF. CDR3 sequence (DNA): TGCAGCGTCGGGACTAGCGGGGGGGTGTGGGAGCAGTTCTTC.

The CDR3 sequence: CASSVALVNTEAFF. CDR3 bases: TGTGCCAGCAGCGTAGCTCTGGTGAACACTGAAGCTTTCTTT. V usage is TRBV9 and J usage is TRBJ1-1; D remains unclear. V lost 0 bases and J lost 0, with 6 bases in between. The CDR3 runs 14 residues. Looked up from germline, CDR1 is SGDLS and CDR2 is YYNGEE.

The V call is TRBV6-5, the J call TRBJ2-7; no definite D call. Trimming took 2 bases from V and 0 from J, leaving 14 bases between them. Germline V CDR1 and CDR2: MNHEY, SVGAGI. The CDR3 loop spans 16 amino acids. The CDR3 loop reads CASSYVPPRSSYEQYF. The CDR3 nucleotides are TGTGCCAGCAGTTACGTTCCCCCCCGGAGCTCCTACGAGCAGTACTTC.

This clone came up once. The sample holds other DNA sequences that translate to the same CDR3. The chain carries TRBV29-1 and TRBJ1-1; D is perhaps TRBD1 (5 bases). The germline CDR1 and CDR2 sequences are SQVTM and ANQGSEA. This CDR3 contains 10 residues. The germline V and J ends were trimmed by 6 bases and 7 bases, with 9 bases remaining between them. CDR3 sequence reads: CSVRDSEAFF. The DNA for the CDR3 is TGCAGCGTCAGAGACAGTGAAGCTTTCTTT.

The chain has TRBV29-1 and TRBJ1-2; D is possibly TRBD1 (6 bases). There are 11 residues in the CDR3. The germline CDR1 and CDR2 sequences are SQVTM and ANQGSEA. V was clipped by 6 bases and J by 4 bases, with 9 bases between them. The CDR3 region has the DNA TGCAGCGTGAAACAGGGCTATGGCTACACCTTC. It translates to CSVKQGYGYTF.

The chain recombines TRBV5-1 with TRBJ2-3, with D possibly matching TRBD1 (6 bases). Trimming stripped 4 bases from V and 6 bases from J, with 12 bases between. Germline V lookup: CDR1 SGHRS, CDR2 YFSETQ. CDR3 length equals 13 residues. The CDR3 here is CASSQTGTDTQYF. The CDR3 DNA follows: TGCGCCAGCAGCCAAACAGGGACGGATACGCAGTATTTT.

The chain joins TRBV30 to TRBJ1-2; D gene uncertain. CDR1 is GTSNPN, CDR2 SVGIG, per germline (reference sequence). With 2 bases removed from V and 2 bases from J, the gap between germline ends came to 15 bases. The CDR3 consists of 15 residues. In nucleotides, the CDR3 is TGTGCCTGGAGTTTGGGTTGGGAAAGGAACTATGGCTACACCTTC. Encoded protein: CAWSLGWERNYGYTF.

This clone occurred a few times. DNA for the CDR3: TGTGCCAGTAGCATATTCCCAAAGGGAGTCCCCTACAATGAGCAGTTCTTC. Translation gives CASSIFPKGVPYNEQFF. The rearrangement links TRBV19 to TRBJ2-1; a weak D match, TRBD2 (5 bases). The CDR3 extends over 17 amino acids. V lost 6 bases and J 2 bases, leaving 20 bases between the germline ends. Germline loops: CDR1 LNHDA, CDR2 SQIVND (reference sequence).

This clone was observed once. The chain joins TRBV5-1 to TRBJ1-5; TRBD1 aligns across 9 bases. The germline CDR1 and CDR2 sequences are SGHRS and YFSETQ. The CDR3 length is 14 residues. Trimming cost V 4 bases and J 6 bases; bases outside gene matches: 5. CDR3 sequence: CASSPGQGRQPQHF. The CDR3 DNA sequence: TGCGCCAGCAGCCCGGGACAGGGTCGTCAGCCCCAGCATTTT.

The chain couples TRBV20-1 to TRBJ2-5, with a weak D call TRBD2 (6 bases). Germline CDR1 and CDR2: DFQATT and SNEGSKA (reference sequence). The CDR3 runs 11 residues. The CDR3 nucleotides are TGCGGGGGGAGCGTCGTTGAGACCCAGTACTTC. This codes for CGGSVVETQYF.

The J gene is TRBJ2-7, the V gene TRBV5-6; 8 bases line up with TRBD1. CDR3 size: 14 residues. The germline gives CDR1 SGHDT, CDR2 YYEEEE. J was trimmed by 4 bases and V by 2 bases; bases with no gene match: 5. The CDR3 DNA reads as TGTGCCAGCAGCTTTGGACAGGGCGAATACGAGCAGTACTTC. It encodes CASSFGQGEYEQYF.

The J gene is TRBJ2-3, the V gene TRBV29-1; TRBD1 or TRBD2 may be the D gene (6 bases each). Germline CDR1 reads SQVTM; CDR2 reads ANQGSEA. V gave up 6 bases and J gave up 0 bases, with 19 bases separating them. This CDR3 spans 16 amino acids. As DNA, the CDR3 is TGCAGCGTCCACACAAGGGGGGCGGATAGCACAGATACGCAGTATTTT. Amino acids: CSVHTRGADSTDTQYF.